This record concerns one T cell receptor (beta chain) sequence. Thyroid surgery had not been preceded by any treatment in any patient. Germline CDR1 reads GTSNPN; CDR2 reads SVGIG (reference sequence). The length of the CDR3 is 15 residues. J was trimmed by 1 base and V by 3 bases; bases with no gene match: 2. The sample is drawn from a study of metastatic and nonmetastatic thyroid tumors. Study overall: A comparison of repertoires was made across blood and tumor or nodule tissue from malignant and benign thyroid patients.

Through MiXCR, TCRdb re-clonotyped the PCR reads. The sample has approximately 17,000 clones; about 25% are singletons. The J gene is TRBJ2-7, the V gene TRBV30; 14 bases fit TRBD2. The specimen sequenced was adjacent normal tissue. This clonotype was obtained from a female donor with papillary thyroid cancer or a benign thyroid nodule (not recorded which). Some clones in this sample may be carry-over from other donors' samples. CDR3 in DNA: TGTGCCTGGAGAAGGACTAGCGGGGGGTCCTACGAGCAGTACTTC. Its protein is CAWRRTSGGSYEQYF. The whole variable domain, filled in from reference TRBV30 and TRBJ2-7, reads SQTIHQWPATLVQPVGSPLSLECTVEGTSNPNLYWYRQAAGRGLQLLFYSVGIGQISSEVPQNLSASRPQDRQFILSSKKLLLSDSGFYLCAWRRTSGGSYEQYFGPGTRLTVT.